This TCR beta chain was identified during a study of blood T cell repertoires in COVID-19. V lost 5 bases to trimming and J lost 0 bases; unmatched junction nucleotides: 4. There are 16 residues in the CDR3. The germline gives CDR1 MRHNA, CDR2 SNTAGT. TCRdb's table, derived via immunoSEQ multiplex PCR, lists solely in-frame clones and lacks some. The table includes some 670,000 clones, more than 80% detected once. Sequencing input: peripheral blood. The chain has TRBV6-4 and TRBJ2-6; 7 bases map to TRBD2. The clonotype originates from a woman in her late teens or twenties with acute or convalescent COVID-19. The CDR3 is CASSPGGTSGANVLTF. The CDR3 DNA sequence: TGTGCCAGCAGTCCCGGGGGGACCTCTGGGGCCAACGTCCTGACTTTC.